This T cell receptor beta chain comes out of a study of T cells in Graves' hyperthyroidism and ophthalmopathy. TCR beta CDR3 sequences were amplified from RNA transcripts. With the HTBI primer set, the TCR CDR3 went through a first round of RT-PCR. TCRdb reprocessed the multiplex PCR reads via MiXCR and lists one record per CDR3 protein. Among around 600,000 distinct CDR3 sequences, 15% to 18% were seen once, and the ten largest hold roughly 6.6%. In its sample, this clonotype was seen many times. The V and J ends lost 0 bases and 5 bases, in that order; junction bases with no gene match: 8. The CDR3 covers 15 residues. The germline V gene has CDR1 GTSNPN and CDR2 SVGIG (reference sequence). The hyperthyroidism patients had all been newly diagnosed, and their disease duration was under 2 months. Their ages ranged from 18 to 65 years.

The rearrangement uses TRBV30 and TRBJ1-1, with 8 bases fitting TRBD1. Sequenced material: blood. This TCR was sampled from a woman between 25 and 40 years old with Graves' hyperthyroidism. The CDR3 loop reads CAWSVQGRGHTEAFF. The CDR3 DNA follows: TGTGCCTGGAGTGTACAGGGCAGGGGGCATACTGAAGCTTTCTTT.